This TCR beta chain emerged from a study of blood T cell repertoires in COVID-19. About the research overall: Spain, Italy and the United States supplied samples that represented acute and convalescent COVID-19. T cells, B-cell-depleted T cells, or PBMCs supplied cDNA or gDNA.

Per the study methods: Reference gene primer amplification yielded estimated nucleated cell counts. Assay used: immunoSEQ multiplex PCR; TCRdb lists only in-frame clones, some missing. Clone size and the V and J calls come from that table; the DNA yielded D and trimming. The profile shows around 100,000 clones, about four fifths of them singletons. The germline CDR1 and CDR2 sequences are SGHTA and FQGNSA. The V and J ends lost 0 bases and 10 bases, in that order; junction bases with no gene match: 6. This CDR3 has 14 amino acids. What was sequenced was peripheral blood. V and J are TRBV7-2 and TRBJ2-1; 7 positions match TRBD2. The sequence came from a woman between 40 and 50 years old with acute or convalescent COVID-19. The CDR3 sequence is CASSLAAGVREQFF. CDR3 coding DNA: TGTGCCAGCAGCTTAGCTGCGGGGGTCCGAGAGCAGTTCTTC.